This TCR beta chain is from a study of Graves' ophthalmopathy and Graves' hyperthyroidism. As the template, RNA transcripts were used to amplify TCR beta CDR3 regions. The workflow started with a first-round RT-PCR run with HTBI primers and then moved on to a second-round multiplex PCR. Each CDR3 protein gets one entry after TCRdb re-called the multiplex PCR reads with MiXCR. This sample has 260,000 or so distinct CDR3 sequences, with 40% to 50% found just once. Sequencing was carried out using peripheral blood. The TCR originated in an adult man with Graves' ophthalmopathy.

CDR3 region: CASTAGTGGRKTQYF. The CDR3 nucleotides are TGTGCCAGCACCGCCGGGACAGGGGGTAGGAAGACCCAGTACTTC. The chain joins TRBV7-2 to TRBJ2-5, with 11 positions matching TRBD1. Trimming took 7 bases from V and 6 from J; bases not matched to a gene: 10. Germline values: CDR1 SGHTA, CDR2 FQGNSA. The CDR3 runs to 15 residues.